Listed here is a single TCR beta chain. Its target is unknown. Its ends do not fully match the called genes, so a read error is possible. This sample is drawn from a study of breast tumors, draining lymph nodes, adjacent tissues. Regarding the study as a whole: Luminal-like breast cancer showed significantly greater tumor-nontumor repertoire similarity than basal-like breast cancer did. Tumor T cell lymph node origin was a supported hypothesis, not proven.

This CDR3 has 16 residues. CDR1 MNHNY and CDR2 SVGAGI come from the germline V gene (reference sequence). One entry per CDR3 protein results from TCRdb running MiXCR on the multiplex PCR reads. This sample has around 170,000 distinct CDR3 sequences, with about 33% found just once. The lymph nodes were axillary draining lymph nodes from breast cancer patients. V and J are TRBV6-6 and TRBJ1-2; TRBD1 matches 7 bases. The source material was axillary lymph node tissue. This TCR came from a female donor with breast cancer. Some clones in this sample may be carry-over from other donors' samples. Here the CDR3 DNA reads TGTGCCAGCAGTCACTCGACAGGGCAATTAAACTATGGCTACACCTTC. Protein sequence: CASSHSTGQLNYGYTF.